Listed here are 5 T cell receptor beta chains from one sample, sequenced in a study of shared clonotypes between healthy human individuals. This table comes from immunoSEQ multiplex PCR, and its TCRdb copy is limited to in-frame clones, with some not included. The sample lists approximately 2.5 million clones; over 85% were seen once. The sequenced sample consisted of naive CD4+ T cells from PBMCs. The subset is: CD45RA+ positively selected. These receptors were obtained from a man between 18 and 29 years old in good health. Some clones in this sample may be carry-over from other donors' samples.

This chain's CDR3 is CASSPLSLETQYF. The CDR3 DNA follows: TGTGCCAGCAGCCCACTAAGTCTAGAGACCCAGTACTTC. This chain connects TRBV7-7 to TRBJ2-5; D is unresolved. V was trimmed by 5 bases and J by 4 bases, leaving 11 bases between them. Looked up from germline, CDR1 is SSHAT and CDR2 is FNYEAQ (reference sequence). This CDR3 has 13 amino acids.

This clone was detected once. The chain recombines TRBV6-6 with TRBJ2-7; no definite D call. CDR1 MNHNY and CDR2 SVGAGI come from the germline V gene (reference sequence). Trimming removed 3 bases at V and 3 bases at J, with 6 bases between. The CDR3 is 12 residues long. CDR3 sequence reads: CASSYRFYEQYF. CDR3 DNA sequence: TGTGCCAGCAGTTATCGGTTCTACGAGCAGTACTTC.

The chain couples TRBV9 to TRBJ1-5; D uncertain. Trimming shortened V by 0 bases and J by 8 bases, and 12 bases separated the two germline ends. Germline lookup yields CDR1 SGDLS and CDR2 YYNGEE. This CDR3 has 14 amino acids. This chain's CDR3 is CASSVDVRQKPQHF. The CDR3 DNA reads as TGTGCCAGCAGCGTAGATGTCCGCCAGAAGCCCCAGCATTTT.

This clone was recorded once. The chain couples TRBV18 to TRBJ2-5; D is undetermined. Germline CDR1 KGHSH, CDR2 LQKENI. The V end lost 1 base, the J end lost 3 bases, and 6 bases lay between the germline ends. The CDR3 totals 13 residues. CDR3 loop: CASSPLLKETQYF. CDR3 DNA sequence: TGTGCCAGCTCACCACTTCTGAAAGAGACCCAGTACTTC.

The V call is TRBV5-1, the J call TRBJ2-7; 10 nucleotides align to TRBD2. This CDR3 comprises 16 residues. With 1 base clipped from V and 2 bases from J, the junction kept 6 bases outside the gene matches. CDR1 SGHRS and CDR2 YFSETQ come from the germline V gene. Here the CDR3 DNA reads TGCGCCAGCAGCTTGTTAACTAGCGGGGCCACCTACGAGCAGTACTTC. Amino acids: CASSLLTSGATYEQYF.